In its sample, the clone carrying this T cell receptor (beta chain) was seen a few times. Its antigen is still unknown. The sample is drawn from a study of T cell repertoires in cytomegalovirus infection. Study-level information: CMV infection plus the matching HLA type was flagged by public TCR beta signatures.

Study outcomes and limitations: Frequencies of public TCR beta families were cumulated, and this identified carriers of CMV plus the relevant HLA. CMV-specific HLA-C-restricted TCR beta clonotypes dominated the ex vivo response.

TCRdb fed the reads into MiXCR, producing one record per CDR3 protein. This sample has 150,000 or so distinct CDR3 sequences; 23% occur once, and the top ten carry approximately 11%. Germline assignment: CDR1 SGHDN and CDR2 FVKESK. Trimming shortened V by 0 bases and J by 6 bases, and 14 bases separated the two germline ends. The CDR3 has 15 amino acids. V usage is TRBV14 and J usage is TRBJ1-1, with D uncertain. The sequence was collected from a human donor in good health (CMV status not recorded). Some clones in this sample may be carry-over from other donors' samples. Sequencing was performed on PBMCs. The CDR3, as DNA: TGTGCCAGCAGCCAAGAAATGGTACTGGACTCTGAAGCTTTCTTT. This gives the protein CASSQEMVLDSEAFF. Variable domain in full (rest from reference TRBV14 and TRBJ1-1): EAGVTQFPSHSVIEKGQTVTLRCDPISGHDNLYWYRRVMGKEIKFLLHFVKESKQDESGMPNNRFLAERTGGTYSTLKVQPAELEDSGVYFCASSQEMVLDSEAFFGQGTRLTVV.